This TCR beta chain was obtained from a study of cytomegalovirus exposure and HLA in healthy donors. Amplification used 60 Vbeta primers and 13 Jbeta primers. Sequencing used immunoSEQ multiplex PCR; TCRdb keeps in-frame clones, though not all of them. The data contain 160,000 or so clones, approximately 80% of them seen just once; the ten biggest clones take up around 6.7%. Those who donated were healthy bone marrow donors. Overall study results and limits: 16,951 TCR beta sequences were associated with HLA alleles at 0.05 false discovery rate in a later analysis.

The CDR3 is 12 amino acids. CDR1 is PRHDT and CDR2 is FYEKMQ in the germline V gene (reference sequence). The V end lost 2 bases, the J end lost 6 bases, and 5 bases lay between the germline ends. Notes on this clone: The antigen remains unidentified.

The TCR originated in a woman aged 30 to 39 in good health and CMV-seropositive. Sequenced material: PBMCs. This chain links TRBV13 with TRBJ1-5; D uncertain. The CDR3 loop reads CASSLSGQPQHF. The CDR3 bases are TGTGCCAGCAGCTTATCCGGTCAGCCCCAGCATTTT.